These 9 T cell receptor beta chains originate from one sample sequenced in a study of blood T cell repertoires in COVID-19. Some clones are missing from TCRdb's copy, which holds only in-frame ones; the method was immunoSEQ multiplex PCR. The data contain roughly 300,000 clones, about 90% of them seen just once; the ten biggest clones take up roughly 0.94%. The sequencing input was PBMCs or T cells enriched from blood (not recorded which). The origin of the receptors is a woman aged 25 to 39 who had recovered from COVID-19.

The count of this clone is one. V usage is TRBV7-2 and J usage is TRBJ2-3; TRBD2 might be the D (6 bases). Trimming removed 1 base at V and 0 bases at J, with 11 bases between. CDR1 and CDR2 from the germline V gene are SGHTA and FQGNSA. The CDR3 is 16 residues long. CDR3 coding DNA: TGTGCCAGCAGCTTAGAGGCGGGACTGAGCACAGATACGCAGTATTTT. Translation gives CASSLEAGLSTDTQYF.

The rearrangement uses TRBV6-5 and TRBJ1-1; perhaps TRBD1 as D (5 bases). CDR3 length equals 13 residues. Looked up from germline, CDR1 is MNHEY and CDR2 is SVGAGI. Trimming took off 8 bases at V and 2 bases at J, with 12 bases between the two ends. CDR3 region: CASLHGGNTEAFF. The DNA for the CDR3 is TGTGCCAGCCTCCACGGGGGAAACACTGAAGCTTTCTTT.

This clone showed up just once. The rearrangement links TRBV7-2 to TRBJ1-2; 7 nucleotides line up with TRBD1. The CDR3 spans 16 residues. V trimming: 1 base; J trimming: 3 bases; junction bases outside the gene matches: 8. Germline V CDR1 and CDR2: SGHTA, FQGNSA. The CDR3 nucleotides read TGTGCCAGCAGCTTAGGTGGGCAGGGGGTGCACTATGGCTACACCTTC. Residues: CASSLGGQGVHYGYTF.

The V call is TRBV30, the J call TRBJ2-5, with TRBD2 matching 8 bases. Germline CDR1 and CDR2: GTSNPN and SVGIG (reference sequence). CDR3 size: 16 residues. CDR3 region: CARSRSGGVRQETQYF. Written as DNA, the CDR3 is TGTGCACGGAGTAGGTCGGGGGGGGTCAGACAAGAGACCCAGTACTTC.

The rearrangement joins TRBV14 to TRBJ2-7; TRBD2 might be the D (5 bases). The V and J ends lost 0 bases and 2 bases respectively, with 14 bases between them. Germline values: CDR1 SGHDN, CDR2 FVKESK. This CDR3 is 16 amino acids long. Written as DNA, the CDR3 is TGTGCCAGCAGCCAAGACTCGAGGGTTCGGACCTACGAGCAGTACTTC. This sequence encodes CASSQDSRVRTYEQYF.

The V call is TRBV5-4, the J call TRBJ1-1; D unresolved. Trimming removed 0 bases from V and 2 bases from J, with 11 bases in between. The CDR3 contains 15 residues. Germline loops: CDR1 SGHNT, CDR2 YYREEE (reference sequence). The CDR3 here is CASSLVEGLNTEAFF. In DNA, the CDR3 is TGTGCCAGCAGCTTGGTTGAGGGTTTAAACACTGAAGCTTTCTTT.

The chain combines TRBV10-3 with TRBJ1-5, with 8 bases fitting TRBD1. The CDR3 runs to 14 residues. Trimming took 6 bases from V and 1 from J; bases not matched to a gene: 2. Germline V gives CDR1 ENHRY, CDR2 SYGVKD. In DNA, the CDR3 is TGTGCCATCAGCCAGGGGGCAAGCAATCAGCCCCAGCATTTT. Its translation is CAISQGASNQPQHF.

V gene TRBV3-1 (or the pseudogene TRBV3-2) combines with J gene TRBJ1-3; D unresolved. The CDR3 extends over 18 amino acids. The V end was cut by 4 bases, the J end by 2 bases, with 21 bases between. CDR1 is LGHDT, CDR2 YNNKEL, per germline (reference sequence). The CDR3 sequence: CASSRSVTLATTGNTIYF. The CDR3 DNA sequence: TGTGCCAGCAGCCGCAGCGTCACCCTTGCCACTACTGGAAACACCATATATTTT.

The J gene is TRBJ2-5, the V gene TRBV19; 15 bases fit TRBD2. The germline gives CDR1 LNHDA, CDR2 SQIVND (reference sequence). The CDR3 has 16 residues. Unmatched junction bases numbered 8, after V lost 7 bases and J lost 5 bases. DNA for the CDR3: TGTGCCAGTAAAAGGACTAGCGGGGGGGCCGTGGAGACCCAGTACTTC. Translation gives CASKRTSGGAVETQYF.